This T cell receptor beta chain was retrieved from a study of vaccination and CD4 T cells after COVID-19. Overall study context: Spike peptides, overlapping and drawn from SARS-CoV-2, HCoV-NL63, HCoV-OC43 and HCoV-229E, were used to stimulate cells.

Points on this clonotype: Antigen unknown.

Treatment: roughly 10-day PBMC culture with coronavirus spike peptide pools or control peptides (ViraFEST assay). Under the ViraFEST approach, antigen-specific T cells were expanded with peptide pools and TCRs subsequently sequenced. CDR3 length equals 15 residues. The germline gives CDR1 SGHRS, CDR2 YFSETQ. V was shortened by 0 bases and J by 0 bases, with 8 bases between the two germline ends. Scientists ran DNA taken from cultured CD4+ T cells through the Oncomine TCR Beta short-read assay for sequencing. From cultured CD4+ T cells, genomic DNA was extracted. TCRdb reprocessed the PCR reads via MiXCR and lists one record per CDR3 protein. This sample has fewer than 12,000 distinct CDR3 sequences; over 35% occur once, and the top ten carry 29%.

Sample: CD4+ T cells from blood, cultured in vitro. This clonotype was sampled from a human donor who had recovered from COVID-19. The V call is TRBV5-1, the J call TRBJ2-3; D gene uncertain. CDR3 loop: CASSLGRSSTDTQYF. The DNA for the CDR3 is TGCGCCAGCAGCTTGGGCAGGTCCAGCACAGATACGCAGTATTTT.